These 15 T cell receptor beta chains were all obtained from the same sample, sequenced in a study of cytomegalovirus exposure and HLA in healthy donors. With 60 Vbeta and 13 Jbeta primers, the PCR was carried out. Method: immunoSEQ multiplex PCR; TCRdb's copy keeps in-frame clones and lacks some. The sample lists approximately 130,000 clones, roughly four fifths seen once, with roughly 3% in the top ten. Sequenced material: PBMCs. These receptors were obtained from a man aged 30-40 years in good health and CMV-seronegative.

This clone was counted a few times. V usage is TRBV29-1 and J usage is TRBJ1-1; tentative D call: TRBD1 (6 bases). This CDR3 region has 12 residues. Germline V gene lookup returns CDR1 SQVTM and CDR2 ANQGSEA. V was shortened by 6 bases and J by 2 bases, with 10 bases between the two germline ends. CDR3 sequence (DNA): TGCAGCGTGTGGACAGACAACACTGAAGCTTTCTTT. Its protein product is CSVWTDNTEAFF.

The rearrangement joins TRBV28 to TRBJ2-2, with TRBD2 matching over 8 bases. Germline lookup yields CDR1 MDHEN and CDR2 SYDVKM. V lost 4 bases and J lost 7; bases outside the gene matches: 11. The CDR3 runs to 16 residues. The CDR3 DNA reads as TGTGCCAGCAGTTATGGGACTAGTATGTTAGGCGGGGAGCTGTTTTTT. Encoded protein: CASSYGTSMLGGELFF.

The chain joins TRBV5-4 to TRBJ2-1, with D perhaps matching TRBD1 (5 bases). Germline V lookup: CDR1 SGHNT, CDR2 YYREEE (reference sequence). Trimming shortened V by 4 bases and J by 8 bases, and 19 bases separated the two germline ends. The CDR3 has 15 residues. Here the CDR3 reads CASSPGQTRGYEQFF. DNA of the CDR3: TGTGCCAGCAGCCCCGGACAAACCAGAGGCTATGAGCAGTTCTTC.

This clone was seen more than once but under ten times. A far larger clone is off by one base, so a read error is likely. The rearrangement joins TRBV6-1 to TRBJ2-7; TRBD1 aligns across 7 bases. The germline gives CDR1 MNHNS, CDR2 SASEGT. The CDR3 totals 14 residues. The V segment lost 2 bases and the J segment 0 bases; nucleotides outside the gene matches: 1. The CDR3 is CASSEWDSSYEQYF. For the CDR3, the DNA is TGTGCCAGCAGTGAATGGGACAGCTCCTACGAGCAGTACTTC.

The chain uses TRBV7-6 and TRBJ2-2, with D possibly matching TRBD2 (7 bases). The CDR3 is 16 amino acids. Germline V gene data show CDR1 as SGHVS and CDR2 as FNYEAQ. V was pared by 5 bases and J by 8 bases, with 21 bases between. The chain's CDR3 is CASSRRGGGPKGELFF. The CDR3 region has the DNA TGTGCCAGCAGCCGGAGGGGGGGTGGGCCAAAAGGGGAGCTGTTTTTT.

The chain joins TRBV7-2 to TRBJ1-4; 7 bases are shared with TRBD1. CDR1 and CDR2 (germline): SGHTA, FQGNSA. The CDR3 spans 21 residues. Trimming removed 0 bases from V and 5 bases from J; junction bases left unmatched: 21. This chain's CDR3 is CASSLAGRQGGPIPLNEKLFF. CDR3 in DNA: TGTGCCAGCAGCTTAGCGGGACGACAGGGAGGCCCGATACCGCTGAATGAAAAACTGTTTTTT.

The chain links TRBV7-2 to TRBJ2-2; 11 bases align to TRBD2. Trimming cost V 1 base and J 5 bases; bases outside gene matches: 6. CDR3 length equals 17 residues. The germline V gene encodes CDR1 SGHTA and CDR2 FQGNSA. As DNA, the CDR3 is TGTGCCAGCAGCTTAGGGATAGCGGGAGGGAAAACCGGGGAGCTGTTTTTT. It encodes CASSLGIAGGKTGELFF.

The rearrangement links TRBV7-2 to TRBJ2-7, with 7 bases that match TRBD2. The CDR3 has 15 amino acids. Germline V gene lookup returns CDR1 SGHTA and CDR2 FQGNSA. Trimming at V came to 2 bases and at J to 0 bases, leaving 4 bases not matched to a gene. The CDR3 protein is CASSLRWDYSYEQYF. CDR3 coding DNA: TGTGCCAGCAGCTTAAGATGGGACTACTCCTACGAGCAGTACTTC.

This clone has a single count. This chain links TRBV6-1 with TRBJ1-2, with 10 bases identical to TRBD1. Germline V CDR1 and CDR2: MNHNS, SASEGT. The CDR3 totals 15 residues. The V and J ends lost 7 bases and 4 bases, in that order; junction bases with no gene match: 9. The CDR3, as DNA: TGTGCCAGCACCCCCTTCCGGGACAGGGGCTATGGCTACACCTTC. As protein: CASTPFRDRGYGYTF.

The genes are TRBV7-2 and TRBJ2-7; 11 nucleotides line up with TRBD2. Germline CDR1 is SGHTA and CDR2 is FQGNSA. The CDR3 extends over 16 amino acids. Unmatched junction bases numbered 7, after V lost 3 bases and J lost 3 bases. CDR3 DNA: TGTGCCAGCAGCTTGGTACTAGCGGGAGTGGGCTACGAGCAGTACTTC. This gives the protein CASSLVLAGVGYEQYF.

The genes are TRBV4-2 and TRBJ1-3; the match to TRBD1 covers 11 bases. Germline V lookup: CDR1 LGHNA, CDR2 YNFKEQ. The CDR3 runs 16 residues. With V trimmed by 4 bases and J by 6 bases, 8 bases remained unmatched. This chain's CDR3 is CASSPHPDRGLNTIYF. CDR3 DNA sequence: TGTGCCAGCAGCCCTCACCCGGACAGGGGGCTAAACACCATATATTTT.

This chain links TRBV28 with TRBJ1-6; a possible D gene is TRBD1 (6 bases). This CDR3 has 14 amino acids. Germline-derived CDR1 and CDR2 are MDHEN and SYDVKM. V lost 3 bases, J lost 10 bases, and 13 bases lay in between. The CDR3 region is CASSFSQGRSPLHF. As DNA, the CDR3 is TGTGCCAGCAGTTTCTCACAGGGCCGGTCACCCCTCCACTTT.

The chain employs TRBV5-1 and TRBJ1-1; 9 bases line up with TRBD1. This CDR3 contains 13 residues. Germline trimming cut 2 bases from V and 6 bases from J; bases unmatched to any gene: 2. Germline values: CDR1 SGHRS, CDR2 YFSETQ. The DNA for the CDR3 is TGCGCCAGCAGCTTCGGGACAGGGCCTGAAGCTTTCTTT. It encodes CASSFGTGPEAFF. Full variable domain (rest looked up from reference TRBV5-1 and TRBJ1-1): KAGVTQTPRYLIKTRGQQVTLSCSPISGHRSVSWYQQTPGQGLQFLFEYFSETQRNKGNFPGRFSGRQFSNSRSEMNVSTLELGDSALYLCASSFGTGPEAFFGQGTRLTVV.

In its sample, this clone was seen a few times. The same CDR3 arises from other DNA sequences in this sample as well. This chain joins TRBV7-9 and TRBJ2-1; 8 bases match TRBD1. Germline CDR1 is SEHNR and CDR2 is FQNEAQ (reference sequence). CDR3 length: 12 residues. V was pared by 1 base and J by 14 bases, with 4 bases of the junction left unmatched. Here the CDR3 reads CASSLGTTGEFF. CDR3 coding DNA: TGTGCCAGCAGCTTAGGGACGACAGGGGAGTTCTTC.

Notes on this clone: Within the sample, other DNA sequences also encode this same CDR3. The CDR3 DNA reads as TGTGCCAGCAGCTTGTTGACTATTAACAATGAGCAGTTCTTC. Translating it yields CASSLLTINNEQFF. The gene calls are TRBV5-5 and TRBJ2-1; weak D call: TRBD2 (5 bases). Germline V CDR1 and CDR2: SGHKS, YYEKEE (reference sequence). The CDR3 length is 14 residues. Trimming removed 1 base at V and 5 bases at J, with 10 bases between.